This T cell receptor (beta chain) was sequenced during a study of blood T cell repertoires in COVID-19. Overall study: Whether acute or convalescent, the COVID-19 samples came from the United States, Italy and Spain. Sources were T cells, B-cell-depleted T cells, or PBMCs; the material itself was cDNA or gDNA.

The assay was immunoSEQ multiplex PCR, and TCRdb's table has in-frame clones only and misses some. The table has some 200,000 clones, 70% to 90% seen once. Enrolled during active infection, Seattle patients were then followed longitudinally. Germline V gene sequence: CDR1 GTSNPN, CDR2 SVGIG (reference sequence). Trimming removed 1 base at V and 5 bases at J, with 14 bases between. The length of the CDR3 is 14 residues. The chain joins TRBV30 to TRBJ1-2; TRBD1 is a possible D gene (6 bases). The specimen was peripheral blood. The TCR comes from a man aged 45-65 years with COVID-19, enrolled during active disease. The CDR3 region has the DNA TGTGCCTGGAGTGACAGGGAGAGCATTTATGGCTACACCTTC. This translates into CAWSDRESIYGYTF.